The TCR beta chain described here comes from a study of response to subunit inactivated influenza vaccine. Study conclusions and caveats: Every seasonal influenza vaccination brings in few new T cells, the authors suggested.

Details on this clonotype: Its matching antigen is unknown.

Using its own MiXCR run on the RT-PCR reads, TCRdb lists one record per CDR3 protein. The data hold 490,000 or so distinct CDR3 sequences, with under 9% observed a single time. V shed 6 bases and J 15 bases; nucleotides not matched to a gene: 15. CDR3 size: 14 residues. CDR1 and CDR2 from the germline V gene are SEHNR and FQNEAQ (reference sequence). The sequencing used PBMCs from blood, collected less than 25 months after vaccination. The TCR originated in a man aged 45 to 70 who received an inactivated influenza vaccine. The chain recombines TRBV7-9 with TRBJ2-1, with 9 bases matching TRBD2. The CDR3 reads CASSSTGTSRAGFF. The CDR3 coding sequence is TGTGCCAGCAGTTCAACCGGGACTAGCCGCGCTGGGTTCTTC.